The 15 T cell receptor beta chains listed next were all sequenced from one sample in a study of blood T cells in healthy people across ages. The use of a sample-barcoded 5' primer and a J-beta primer mix characterized a second PCR of about 7 to 12 cycles. TCRdb itself ran the 5' RACE reads through MiXCR, one entry per CDR3 protein. The sample lists approximately 880,000 distinct CDR3 sequences, approximately 49% occurring once. Sequenced sample: blood. The receptors were sampled from a man between 25 and 39 years old in good health.

This clonotype has more than one count but fewer than ten. The chain joins TRBV11-1 to TRBJ1-2; possibly TRBD1 for D (5 bases). The germline V and J ends were trimmed by 5 bases and 7 bases, with 14 bases remaining between them. The CDR3 loop spans 13 amino acids. CDR1 is SGHAT, CDR2 FQDESV, per germline (reference sequence). The DNA for the CDR3 is TGTGCCAGCAGCGCGGCACAGGTCGGTGGCTACACCTTC. Translation gives CASSAAQVGGYTF. The whole variable domain, remainder taken from reference TRBV11-1 and TRBJ1-2, is EAEVAQSPRYKITEKSQAVAFWCDPISGHATLYWYRQILGQGPELLVQFQDESVVDDSQLPKDRFSAERLKGVDSTLKIQPAELGDSAMYLCASSAAQVGGYTFGSGTRLTVV.

The chain has TRBV9 and TRBJ2-5, with a weak D call TRBD1 (5 bases). V lost 1 base, J lost 4 bases, and 11 bases lay in between. From germline, CDR1 is SGDLS and CDR2 YYNGEE. The CDR3 is 14 amino acids. The CDR3 region has the DNA TGTGCCAGCAGCGTAAATTGGGGCGGAGAGACCCAGTACTTC. As protein: CASSVNWGGETQYF.

The gene calls are TRBV6-1 and TRBJ2-7; 9 bases align to TRBD1. The J segment lost 2 bases and the V segment lost 7 bases, leaving 15 bases of the junction unmatched. This CDR3 is 17 amino acids long. The V gene's germline CDR1 is MNHNS and CDR2 SASEGT. CDR3 sequence reads: CASNARWGQGRAYEQYF. CDR3 bases: TGTGCCAGCAACGCGCGCTGGGGACAGGGTAGGGCCTACGAGCAGTACTTC.

This sequence joins TRBV13 and TRBJ2-1, with TRBD1 matching 9 bases. The assigned J gene may be wrong: the sequence end matches TRBJ2-7 better. This CDR3 is built from 15 residues. CDR1 is PRHDT, CDR2 FYEKMQ, per germline (reference sequence). CDR3 sequence: CASSFRQGGTYEQYF. In DNA, the CDR3 is TGTGCCAGCAGCTTTCGACAGGGGGGAACCTACGAGCAGTACTTC.

A note on this clonotype: This sequence may be a read error, since a much larger clone differs from it by one base. The genes are TRBV20-1 and TRBJ2-3; D tentatively reads TRBD1 or TRBD2 (5 bases each). Trimming shortened V by 5 bases and J by 6 bases, and 21 bases separated the two germline ends. The CDR3 contains 15 residues. CDR1 DFQATT and CDR2 SNEGSKA come from the germline V gene (reference sequence). CDR3: CSAVVGTAPRDTQYF. In DNA form, the CDR3 reads TGCAGTGCTGTGGTGGGGACCGCCCCCAGGGATACGCAGTATTTT.

The rearrangement links TRBV20-1 to TRBJ1-2; TRBD1 might be the D (6 bases). The germline gives CDR1 DFQATT, CDR2 SNEGSKA (reference sequence). This CDR3 region has 12 residues. V dropped 6 bases and J dropped 7 bases, with 15 bases sitting between them. The CDR3 nucleotides are TGCAGTGCAGAACAGGGTTTTGGTGGCTACACCTTC. Its translation: CSAEQGFGGYTF.

J is TRBJ2-7 and V is TRBV29-1; TRBD1 matches at 7 bases. Germline V gene sequence: CDR1 SQVTM, CDR2 ANQGSEA. The CDR3 covers 12 residues. The ends lost 1 base at V and 5 bases at J; junction bases unmatched: 2. The chain's CDR3 is CSVEGQGHEQYF. CDR3 bases: TGCAGCGTTGAAGGACAGGGCCACGAGCAGTACTTC.

This clonotype was seen only a few times. V and J are TRBV7-3 and TRBJ1-1; 8 bases line up with TRBD1. Germline-derived CDR1 and CDR2 are SGHTA and FQGTGA. CDR3 size: 16 residues. The V segment lost 1 base and the J segment 8 bases; nucleotides outside the gene matches: 12. CDR3 residues: CASSLNPGGSIEEAFF. In DNA, the CDR3 is TGTGCCAGCAGCTTAAACCCAGGGGGCTCTATAGAAGAAGCTTTCTTT.

The gene calls are TRBV12-3 or TRBV12-4 and TRBJ2-1, with 12 nucleotides matching TRBD2. The CDR3 is 15 amino acids. Germline trimming cut 6 bases from V and 9 bases from J; bases unmatched to any gene: 9. The CDR3 region has the DNA TGTGCCAGCAGGGCAACTAGCGGGGGGCGGCGTGAGCAGTTCTTC. It is translated as CASRATSGGRREQFF.

The table lists this clonotype with many counts. The V and J genes are TRBV12-3 or TRBV12-4 and TRBJ1-5; TRBD1 aligns across 7 bases. The junction had 3 bases not matched to a gene; V was cut back by 4 bases and J by 3 bases. This CDR3 is 14 amino acids long. The chain's CDR3 is CASSSGGDNQPQHF. The CDR3 DNA sequence: TGTGCCAGCAGTTCAGGGGGGGACAATCAGCCCCAGCATTTT.

In the case of this clonotype: A much larger clone differs from this one at a single base, so this may be a read error. The CDR3: CASSFGLAGGSSYEQFF. CDR3 nucleotide sequence: TGTGCCAGCAGCTTCGGACTAGCGGGGGGGTCCTCCTACGAGCAGTTCTTC. This rearrangement joins TRBV7-2 to TRBJ2-1; TRBD2 matches 15 bases. V trimming: 3 bases; J trimming: 10 bases; junction bases outside the gene matches: 10. Germline V gene sequence: CDR1 SGHTA, CDR2 FQGNSA. This CDR3 is built from 17 residues.

This chain connects TRBV4-1 to TRBJ1-5, with TRBD1 as a possible D gene (5 bases). Germline CDR1 reads MGHRA; CDR2 reads YSYEKL. The CDR3 is 13 residues long. V was clipped by 2 bases and J by 12 bases, with 14 bases between them. The CDR3 protein is CASSQSFPGRQHF. In DNA, the CDR3 is TGCGCCAGCAGCCAATCCTTCCCGGGGCGCCAGCATTTT.

This clonotype has more than one count but fewer than ten. In DNA, the CDR3 is TGCGCCAGCAGCCAAGATTCGTGGGGACAGGGCTACGAGCAGTACTTC. The encoded protein is CASSQDSWGQGYEQYF. The rearrangement links TRBV4-3 to TRBJ2-7, with 9 bases fitting TRBD1. This CDR3 region has 16 residues. Germline V gene data show CDR1 as LGHNA and CDR2 as YSLEER. V shed 0 bases and J 3 bases; nucleotides not matched to a gene: 6.

V gene TRBV15 combines with J gene TRBJ2-1; the D is unclear. Between the trimmed V and J ends, which lost 4 bases and 6 bases, there was a span of 13 bases. Germline V gives CDR1 LNHNV, CDR2 YYDKDF (reference sequence). The CDR3 sequence is 14 residues long. The CDR3 DNA reads as TGTGCCACCAGCATCGGATCAGATTCCAATGAGCAGTTCTTC. Amino acid sequence: CATSIGSDSNEQFF.

A word on this clonotype: This may come from a read error, since a much larger clone is one base off. The chain employs TRBV7-6 and TRBJ2-1; TRBD2 agrees at 14 bases. The CDR3 sequence is 16 residues long. J was trimmed by 8 bases and V by 5 bases; bases with no gene match: 8. Per the germline V gene, CDR1 is SGHVS and CDR2 is FNYEAQ. CDR3: CASSPTSGGVDDEQFF. In DNA, the CDR3 is TGTGCCAGCAGCCCGACTAGCGGGGGGGTAGACGATGAGCAGTTCTTC.